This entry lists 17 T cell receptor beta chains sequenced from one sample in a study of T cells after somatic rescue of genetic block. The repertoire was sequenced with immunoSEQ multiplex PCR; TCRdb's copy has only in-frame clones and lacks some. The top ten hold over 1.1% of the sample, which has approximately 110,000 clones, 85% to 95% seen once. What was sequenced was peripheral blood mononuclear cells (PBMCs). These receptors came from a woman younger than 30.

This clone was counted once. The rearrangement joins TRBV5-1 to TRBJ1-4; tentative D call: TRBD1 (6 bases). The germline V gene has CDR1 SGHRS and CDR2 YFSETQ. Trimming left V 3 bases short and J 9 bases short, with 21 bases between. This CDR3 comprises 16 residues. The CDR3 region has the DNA TGCGCCAGCAGCTCCGAAGCCGGGACACCGGCTAAAAAACTGTTTTTT. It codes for CASSSEAGTPAKKLFF.

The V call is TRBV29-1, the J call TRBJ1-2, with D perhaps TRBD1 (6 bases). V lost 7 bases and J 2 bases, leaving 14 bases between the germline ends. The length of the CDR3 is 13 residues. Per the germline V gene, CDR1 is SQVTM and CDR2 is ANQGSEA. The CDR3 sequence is CSALGAGNYGYTF. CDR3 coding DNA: TGCAGCGCCCTGGGGGCAGGGAACTATGGCTACACCTTC.

The CDR3 DNA follows: TGTGCCAGCTCACAACTCGGGACAGGGGGAAGTCAGGAGCAGTACTTC. Encoded protein: CASSQLGTGGSQEQYF. This sequence joins TRBV18 and TRBJ2-7, with 11 bases fitting TRBD1. V lost 4 bases to trimming and J lost 7 bases; unmatched junction nucleotides: 12. Germline V gene data show CDR1 as KGHSH and CDR2 as LQKENI. The CDR3 extends over 16 amino acids. Together with reference TRBV18 and TRBJ2-7, the CDR3 gives the full variable domain: NAGVMQNPRHLVRRRGQEARLRCSPMKGHSHVYWYRQLPEEGLKFMVYLQKENIIDESGMPKERFSAEFPKEGPSILRIQQVVRGDSAAYFCASSQLGTGGSQEQYFGPGTRLTVT.

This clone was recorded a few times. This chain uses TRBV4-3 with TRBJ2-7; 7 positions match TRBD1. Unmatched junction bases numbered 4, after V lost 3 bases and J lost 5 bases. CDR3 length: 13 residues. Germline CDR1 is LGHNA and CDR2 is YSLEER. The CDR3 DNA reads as TGCGCCAGCAGCCATTTAACAGGGGACGAGCAGTACTTC. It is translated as CASSHLTGDEQYF.

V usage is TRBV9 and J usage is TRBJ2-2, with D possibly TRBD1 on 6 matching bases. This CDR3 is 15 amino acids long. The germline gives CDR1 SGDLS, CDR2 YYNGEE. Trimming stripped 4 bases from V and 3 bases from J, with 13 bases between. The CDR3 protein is CASSSRGGYTGELFF. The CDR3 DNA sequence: TGTGCCAGCAGCTCCCGAGGGGGTTACACCGGGGAGCTGTTTTTT.

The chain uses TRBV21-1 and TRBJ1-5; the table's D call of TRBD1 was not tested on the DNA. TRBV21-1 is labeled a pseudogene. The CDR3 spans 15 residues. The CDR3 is CASRWTGAHNQPQHF. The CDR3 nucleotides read TGTGCCAGCAGATGGACAGGGGCACACAATCAGCCCCAGCATTTT.

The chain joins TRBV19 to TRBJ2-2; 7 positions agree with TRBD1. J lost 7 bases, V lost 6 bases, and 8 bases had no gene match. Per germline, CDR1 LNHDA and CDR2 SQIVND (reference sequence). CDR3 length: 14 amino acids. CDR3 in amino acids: CASRVGQAVGELFF. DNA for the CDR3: TGTGCCAGTAGAGTCGGACAGGCGGTCGGGGAGCTGTTTTTT.

The CDR3 spells CSAIADTQYF. As DNA, the CDR3 is TGCAGTGCTATAGCGGATACGCAGTATTTT. The V and J genes are TRBV20-1 and TRBJ2-3; D possibly corresponds to TRBD2 (5 bases). There are 10 residues in the CDR3. The V end was cut by 4 bases, the J end by 6 bases, with 5 bases between. Germline CDR1 and CDR2: DFQATT and SNEGSKA (reference sequence).

The DNA for the CDR3 is TGTGCTAGTGGTGAGACCGGGACAGAGAACACTGAAGCTTTCTTT. It codes for CASGETGTENTEAFF. This rearrangement joins TRBV12-5 to TRBJ1-1, with 7 nucleotides matching TRBD1. This CDR3 has 15 amino acids. Losses at the gene ends were 5 bases for V and 1 base for J; bases not matched to a gene: 7. The germline V gene has CDR1 LGHNT and CDR2 FRNRAP.

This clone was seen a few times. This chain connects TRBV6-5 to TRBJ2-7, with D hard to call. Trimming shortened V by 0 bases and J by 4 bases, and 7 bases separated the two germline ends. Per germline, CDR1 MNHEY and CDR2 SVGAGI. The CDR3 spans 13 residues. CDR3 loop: CASSYSIGYEQYF. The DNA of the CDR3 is TGTGCCAGCAGTTACTCGATAGGGTACGAGCAGTACTTC.

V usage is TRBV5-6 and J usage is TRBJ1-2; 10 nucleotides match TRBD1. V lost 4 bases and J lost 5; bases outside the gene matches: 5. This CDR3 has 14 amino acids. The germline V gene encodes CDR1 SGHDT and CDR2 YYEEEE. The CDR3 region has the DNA TGTGCCAGCAGCGTGGACAGGGGGAGGTATGGCTACACCTTC. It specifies CASSVDRGRYGYTF. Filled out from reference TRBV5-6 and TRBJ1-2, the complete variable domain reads DAGVTQSPTHLIKTRGQQVTLRCSPKSGHDTVSWYQQALGQGPQFIFQYYEEEERQRGNFPDRFSGHQFPNYSSELNVNALLLGDSALYLCASSVDRGRYGYTFGSGTRLTVV.

CDR3 region: CASSAGTINNEQFF. The CDR3 DNA follows: TGTGCCAGCAGCGCCGGGACTATAAACAATGAGCAGTTCTTC. The chain has TRBV5-6 and TRBJ2-1, with 7 positions matching TRBD2. The V and J ends lost 4 bases and 5 bases, in that order; junction bases with no gene match: 6. CDR1 and CDR2 from the germline V gene are SGHDT and YYEEEE. CDR3 length equals 14 residues.

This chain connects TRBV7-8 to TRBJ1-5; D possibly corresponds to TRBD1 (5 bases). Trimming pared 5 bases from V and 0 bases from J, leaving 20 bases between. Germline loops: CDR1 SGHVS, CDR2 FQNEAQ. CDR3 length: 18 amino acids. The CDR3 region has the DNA TGTGCCAGCAGCAAATCGAACGTCCGGGGGAATAGCAATCAGCCCCAGCATTTT. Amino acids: CASSKSNVRGNSNQPQHF. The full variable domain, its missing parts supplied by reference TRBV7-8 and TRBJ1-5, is GAGVSQSPRYKVAKRGQDVALRCDPISGHVSLFWYQQALGQGPEFLTYFQNEAQLDKSGLPSDRFFAERPEGSVSTLKIQRTQQEDSAVYLCASSKSNVRGNSNQPQHFGDGTRLSIL.

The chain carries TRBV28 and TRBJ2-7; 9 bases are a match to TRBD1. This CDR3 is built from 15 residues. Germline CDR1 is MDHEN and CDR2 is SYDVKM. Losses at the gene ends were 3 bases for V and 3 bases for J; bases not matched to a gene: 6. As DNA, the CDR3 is TGTGCCAGCAGTTTTAATACAGGGGGCCGCTACGAGCAGTACTTC. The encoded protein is CASSFNTGGRYEQYF.

CDR3 in DNA: TGTGCCAGCAGCATCGGACAGGATTACGAGCAGTACTTC. This sequence encodes CASSIGQDYEQYF. This chain links TRBV7-2 with TRBJ2-7, with 7 bases identical to TRBD1. The CDR3 sequence is 13 residues long. V gave up 5 bases and J gave up 4 bases; unmatched junction bases: 5. Germline-derived CDR1 and CDR2 are SGHTA and FQGNSA.

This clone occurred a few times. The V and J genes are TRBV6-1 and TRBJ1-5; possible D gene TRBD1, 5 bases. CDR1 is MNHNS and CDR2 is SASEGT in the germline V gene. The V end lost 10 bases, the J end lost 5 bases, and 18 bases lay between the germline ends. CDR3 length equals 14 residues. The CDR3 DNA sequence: TGTGCCACAGGCAGGGTTGGGCTTGATCAGCCCCAGCATTTT. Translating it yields CATGRVGLDQPQHF.

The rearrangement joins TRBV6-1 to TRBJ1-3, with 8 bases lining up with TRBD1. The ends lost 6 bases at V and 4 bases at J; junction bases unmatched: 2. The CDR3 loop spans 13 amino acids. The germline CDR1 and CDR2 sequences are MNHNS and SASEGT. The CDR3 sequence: CASRRQGGNTIYF. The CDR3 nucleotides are TGTGCCAGCAGACGACAGGGGGGAAACACCATATATTTT.